The 10 T cell receptor beta chains listed next were all sequenced from one sample in a study of CD8 T cells in Susac syndrome. With random hexamers, about 0.5 to 1 ug RNA was reverse transcribed. Via MiXCR, TCRdb re-called the immunoSEQ multiplex PCR reads, giving one row per CDR3 protein. Of approximately 200,000 distinct CDR3 sequences listed, roughly 94% are singletons. Sequencing input: CD4+ T cells from PBMCs. These TCRs come from a human donor with multiple sclerosis.

V is TRBV5-4 and J is TRBJ2-3, with D perhaps matching TRBD2 (6 bases). This CDR3 is built from 12 residues. The V and J ends lost 4 bases and 13 bases respectively, with 16 bases between them. From germline, CDR1 is SGHNT and CDR2 YYREEE (reference sequence). CDR3 nucleotide sequence: TGTGCCAGCAGCGTAGGGACTTCCGCTAAGTATTTT. The encoded protein is CASSVGTSAKYF.

This chain joins TRBV29-1 and TRBJ2-4; tentatively, D is TRBD1 (6 bases). The V gene's germline CDR1 is SQVTM and CDR2 ANQGSEA. V lost 6 bases to trimming and J lost 1 base, with 10 bases between them. CDR3 length: 13 residues. As DNA, the CDR3 is TGCAGCGTCGCGGACAGCGCCAAAAACATTCAGTACTTC. This encodes CSVADSAKNIQYF.

The chain employs TRBV29-1 and TRBJ1-1, with D maybe TRBD1 (5 bases). CDR1 is SQVTM, CDR2 ANQGSEA, per germline. The CDR3 runs to 13 residues. V shed 6 bases and J shed 1 base, with 12 bases lying between them. This chain's CDR3 is CSVSGGGNTEAFF. CDR3 sequence (DNA): TGCAGCGTCTCTGGGGGGGGGAACACTGAAGCTTTCTTT.

The chain links TRBV5-1 to TRBJ2-1, with TRBD1 matching 8 bases. V was pared by 4 bases and J by 0 bases, with 6 bases of the junction left unmatched. The CDR3 covers 16 residues. Per the germline V gene, CDR1 is SGHRS and CDR2 is YFSETQ. The CDR3 protein is CASSEGQVLSYNEQFF. For the CDR3, the DNA is TGCGCCAGCAGCGAGGGACAGGTACTCTCCTACAATGAGCAGTTCTTC.

This sequence joins TRBV9 and TRBJ2-7; TRBD2 might be the D (6 bases). The CDR3 totals 14 residues. Trimming shortened V by 3 bases and J by 5 bases, and 15 bases separated the two germline ends. Per the germline V gene, CDR1 is SGDLS and CDR2 is YYNGEE. In nucleotides, the CDR3 is TGTGCCAGCAGCGAGACCGGGGGATTGGACGAGCAGTACTTC. It yields the protein CASSETGGLDEQYF.

The chain joins TRBV3-1 to TRBJ1-2; D remains ambiguous. From germline, CDR1 is LGHDT and CDR2 YNNKEL (reference sequence). V lost 2 bases to trimming and J lost 5 bases, with 12 bases between them. This CDR3 comprises 14 residues. CDR3 bases: TGTGCCAGCAGCCAACTGGGTCAGATTTATGGCTACACCTTC. Protein sequence: CASSQLGQIYGYTF. The full variable domain, with the rest looked up from reference TRBV3-1 and TRBJ1-2, is DTAVSQTPKYLVTQMGNDKSIKCEQNLGHDTMYWYKQDSKKFLKIMFSYNNKELIINETVPNRFSPKSPDKAHLNLHINSLELGDSAVYFCASSQLGQIYGYTFGSGTRLTVV.

The chain recombines TRBV15 with TRBJ2-3; D not resolved. The CDR3 covers 15 residues. Germline CDR1 and CDR2: LNHNV and YYDKDF (reference sequence). The V and J ends lost 4 bases and 1 base respectively, with 12 bases between them. CDR3 protein: CATSISRAGTDTQYF. In DNA, the CDR3 is TGTGCCACCAGCATCAGTCGGGCGGGCACAGATACGCAGTATTTT.

The genes are TRBV20-1 and TRBJ2-1; TRBD1 aligns across 12 bases. This CDR3 is 14 amino acids long. V lost 1 base, J lost 12 bases, and 7 bases stayed unmatched. From germline, CDR1 is DFQATT and CDR2 SNEGSKA (reference sequence). This chain's CDR3 is CSARVGQGASGQFF. CDR3 nucleotide sequence: TGCAGTGCTAGAGTGGGACAGGGGGCGTCCGGGCAGTTCTTC.

This chain connects TRBV27 to TRBJ1-2; D unresolved. V gave up 7 bases and J gave up 0 bases, with 18 bases separating them. CDR1 MNHEY and CDR2 SMNVEV come from the germline V gene (reference sequence). The CDR3 covers 16 residues. The CDR3 DNA sequence: TGTGCCAGCACCTTGGCCGGACGCCCCTCTAACTATGGCTACACCTTC. It translates to CASTLAGRPSNYGYTF.

This clonotype was seen a few times. This chain connects TRBV20-1 to TRBJ1-4; TRBD1 agrees at 10 bases. Germline CDR1 is DFQATT and CDR2 is SNEGSKA (reference sequence). The CDR3 is made up of 13 amino acids. V lost 4 bases, J lost 7 bases, and 3 bases stayed unmatched. CDR3 nucleotides: TGCAGTGCTACCGGACAGGGGGGTGAAAAACTGTTTTTT. It is translated as CSATGQGGEKLFF.